The present T cell receptor beta chain was sequenced within a study of blood T cells in healthy people across ages. The overall study: When template switching was applied, about one barcoded beta molecule was captured per two T cells.

Together with a sample-barcoded 5' primer, a J-beta primer mix was included in a second PCR lasting roughly 7 to 11 cycles. TCRdb processed the 5' RACE reads anew with MiXCR; each CDR3 protein has one entry. The repertoire consists of about 1 million distinct CDR3 sequences, with around 43% occurring once and the leading ten covering about 19%. The germline V gene has CDR1 SGHNT and CDR2 YYREEE (reference sequence). CDR3 size: 15 residues. Trimming left V 4 bases short and J 5 bases short, with 16 bases between. The donors, aged about 6 to 90, were healthy Caucasians from Russia. The receptor was isolated from a woman aged 55-70 years in good health. The specimen sequenced was blood. The chain couples TRBV5-4 to TRBJ2-1, with a weak D call TRBD2 (6 bases). DNA of the CDR3: TGTGCCAGCAGCCTAGGAGGGCCATCAAACAATGAGCAGTTCTTC. Amino acids: CASSLGGPSNNEQFF.